This T cell receptor (beta chain) was profiled in a study of shared clonotypes between healthy human individuals. Overall study context: CD4 naive cells filled three plates per donor, CD4 memory three, CD8 naive two and CD8 memory one.

Assay used: immunoSEQ multiplex PCR; TCRdb lists only in-frame clones, some missing. Of about 2.1 million clones listed, 90% to 95% are singletons. V was clipped by 3 bases and J by 6 bases, with 6 bases between them. This CDR3 spans 11 amino acids. Germline CDR1 and CDR2: SGHNT and YYREEE (reference sequence). CD8 cells classed as naive were CD45RO-negative and positively selected for CCR7, excluding terminally differentiated effector memory CD45RA+ cells. The specimen was naive CD8+ T cells from PBMCs. The clonotype was recovered from a man aged 18 to 29 in good health. Some clones in this sample may be carry-over from other donors' samples. The chain employs TRBV5-4 and TRBJ1-2; tentatively, D is TRBD1 (5 bases). CDR3: CASSWGHGYTF. The DNA for the CDR3 is TGTGCCAGCAGCTGGGGCCATGGCTACACCTTC. The variable domain in full, completed from reference TRBV5-4 and TRBJ1-2, reads ETGVTQSPTHLIKTRGQQVTLRCSSQSGHNTVSWYQQALGQGPQFIFQYYREEENGRGNFPPRFSGLQFPNYSSELNVNALELDDSALYLCASSWGHGYTFGSGTRLTVV.